This is a list of T cell receptor beta chains from one sample in a study of blood T cell repertoires in COVID-19. The data were produced by immunoSEQ multiplex PCR, yet TCRdb's version contains in-frame clones alone and is incomplete. The data contain nearly 350,000 clones, around 90% of them singletons. Sequenced input: peripheral blood. All receptors derive from a woman aged 18-35 years who had recovered from COVID-19. Each CDR3 is given with its conserved first and last residue. A D gene is named only where the DNA matches it firmly. Only part of the rows carry a size: once, few, many, or a class if the clone is expanded.

D	V	size	J	DNA	CDR3
.	TRBV6-5	.	TRBJ1-3	TGTGCCAGCAGCCCGGGGGTTGGAAACACCATATATTTT	CASSPGVGNTIYF
.	TRBV29-1	.	TRBJ1-2	TGCAGCGTCAGCCAGGGGTACTATGGCTACACCTTC	CSVSQGYYGYTF
TRBD2	TRBV10-3	.	TRBJ2-3	TGTGCCATCAGTGAGTCGAGGGGGCTAGCGGGAGAAACAGATACGCAGTATTTT	CAISESRGLAGETDTQYF
.	TRBV6-2/TRBV6-3	.	TRBJ1-4	TGTGCCAGCAGTTACTCGTTAACGGGAGACGAAAAACTGTTTTTT	CASSYSLTGDEKLFF
TRBD1	TRBV12-3/TRBV12-4	.	TRBJ1-2	TGTGCCAGTCAGGACAGGGCGGTTGGCTACACCTTC	CASQDRAVGYTF
TRBD1	TRBV9	.	TRBJ1-4	TGTGCCAGCAGCCGTCCAGGGGGAAAAAATGAAAAACTGTTTTTT	CASSRPGGKNEKLFF
TRBD2	TRBV2	few	TRBJ2-2	TGTGCCAGCAGTCGGCTAGCGGGAGGCGGGGGGGAGCTGTTTTTT	CASSRLAGGGGELFF
TRBD2	TRBV15	.	TRBJ2-5	TGTGCCACCAGCAGGTCCCGAGGGACTAGCGGGAGAGGAGAGACCCAGTACTTC	CATSRSRGTSGRGETQYF
.	TRBV2	.	TRBJ2-3	TGTGCCAGCAGTGTAAAAGCTGGGGGCGCAGATACGCAGTATTTT	CASSVKAGGADTQYF
.	TRBV4-3	.	TRBJ1-2	TGCGCCAGCAGCCAAGCCCCACCCCGGACAAGGTCTAACTATGGCTACACCTTC	CASSQAPPRTRSNYGYTF
TRBD1	TRBV11-2	.	TRBJ2-2	TGTGCCAGCAGCTTATTTCCCGGGACAGGGAACACCGGGGAGCTGTTTTTT	CASSLFPGTGNTGELFF
TRBD2	TRBV9	.	TRBJ2-5	TGTGCCAGCAGCGTAGCTACGAGGCCTAGCGGGGATCCTTTGCAAGAGACCCAGTACTTC	CASSVATRPSGDPLQETQYF
TRBD2	TRBV4-3	.	TRBJ2-1	TGCGCCAGCAGCCCTCGACTAGCGGGGACACTTGAGGGTGAGCAGTTCTTC	CASSPRLAGTLEGEQFF
TRBD2	TRBV15	.	TRBJ2-3	TGTGCCACCAGCAGGCAACTAGCGGGAGATACGCAGTATTTT	CATSRQLAGDTQYF
.	TRBV11-2	.	TRBJ1-1	TGTGCCAGCAGCTTAAGCGGGGCGGAGAACACTGAAGCTTTCTTT	CASSLSGAENTEAFF
.	TRBV21-1	.	TRBJ1-4	TGTGCCAGCAGCAAAAGTTGGGTGACAGGGTGTAATGAAAAACTGTTTTTT	CASSKSWVTGCNEKLFF
TRBD2	TRBV3-1/TRBV3-2	.	TRBJ2-5	TGTGCCAGCAGCCAAGATCCTAGCGGGAGGATCCAAGAGACCCAGTACTTC	CASSQDPSGRIQETQYF
.	TRBV27	.	TRBJ2-5	TGTGCCAGCAGTTTATCGGGCAGGCGACAAGAGACCCAGTACTTC	CASSLSGRRQETQYF
TRBD1	TRBV4-3	.	TRBJ1-2	TGCGCCAGCAGCCAAGATAACAGGGGAGAATATGGCTACACCTTC	CASSQDNRGEYGYTF
TRBD1	TRBV2	.	TRBJ1-2	TGTGCCAGCAGGGCGACAGGGGATTATGGCTACACCTTC	CASRATGDYGYTF
TRBD1	TRBV29-1	.	TRBJ1-2	TGCAGCGTCCGTGGACAGGGTGATGGCTACACCTTC	CSVRGQGDGYTF
.	TRBV7-8	.	TRBJ2-1	TGTGCCAGCAGCTATGGGAGCGGGCCTTACAATGAGCAGTTCTTC	CASSYGSGPYNEQFF
TRBD1	TRBV5-1	.	TRBJ2-3	TGCGCCAGCAGCTCGGACAGGTTTTCTAACACAGATACGCAGTATTTT	CASSSDRFSNTDTQYF
TRBD1	TRBV6-2/TRBV6-3	.	TRBJ2-2	TGTGCCAGCAGTTACTCGGGACAGGGGGCGTCGGGGGCCGGGGAGCTGTTTTTT	CASSYSGQGASGAGELFF
TRBD2	TRBV9	.	TRBJ2-2	TGTGCCAGCAGCCCCCAAGACGAGACTAGCTACTATTCCGGGGAGCTGTTTTTT	CASSPQDETSYYSGELFF
.	TRBV7-6	.	TRBJ1-5	TGTGCCAGCAGCTTAGTTACGGGAAGGCAGCCCCAGCATTTT	CASSLVTGRQPQHF
.	TRBV7-2	.	TRBJ1-2	TGTGCCAGCAGTTATAACAGGGAGCCTTATGGGGGCTACACCTTC	CASSYNREPYGGYTF
TRBD2	TRBV2	.	TRBJ2-3	TGTGCCAGCAGTGAAGCCGGGTCCCGGTTCGGACTAGCGGGAGTTCTAGATACGCAGTATTTT	CASSEAGSRFGLAGVLDTQYF
TRBD1	TRBV7-2	.	TRBJ2-3	TGTGCCAGCAGCAGGGGGACAGGTAGTATTACAGATACGCAGTATTTT	CASSRGTGSITDTQYF
TRBD1	TRBV30	.	TRBJ2-1	TGTGCCTGGACTCCAGAACAGGGGGGCTACAATGAGCAGTTCTTC	CAWTPEQGGYNEQFF
TRBD1	TRBV19	.	TRBJ1-1	TGTGCCACCGCAGACAGGGGCCGGAAGGGCACTGAAGCTTTCTTT	CATADRGRKGTEAFF